The 17 T cell receptor beta chains listed next were all sequenced from one sample in a study of blood T cell repertoires in COVID-19. Profiled with immunoSEQ multiplex PCR; TCRdb holds only in-frame clones, not every one. The sample records approximately 150,000 clones, roughly 82% being singletons. Sequencing was carried out using peripheral blood. Receptors originate from a woman in her 70s with acute or convalescent COVID-19.

The genes are TRBV10-2 and TRBJ2-7, with 11 bases matching TRBD2. V lost 6 bases, J lost 2 bases, and 6 bases stayed unmatched. This CDR3 spans 15 amino acids. Germline V gene lookup returns CDR1 WSHSY and CDR2 SAAADI. CDR3 DNA: TGCGCCAGCAGGGGGGGACTAGCGGCAACCTACGAGCAGTACTTC. Amino acid sequence: CASRGGLAATYEQYF.

The rearrangement joins TRBV6-2 or TRBV6-3 to TRBJ1-2; possibly TRBD1 for D (5 bases). With 3 bases removed from V and 0 bases from J, the gap between germline ends came to 11 bases. The CDR3 has 15 residues. The germline CDR1 and CDR2 sequences are MNHEY and SVGEGT. Written as DNA, the CDR3 is TGTGCCAGCAGTTATCATGGGGCCACTAACTATGGCTACACCTTC. It translates to CASSYHGATNYGYTF.

The rearrangement links TRBV28 to TRBJ2-3, with D tentatively TRBD2 (5 bases). Germline loops: CDR1 MDHEN, CDR2 SYDVKM. V shed 8 bases and J shed 2 bases, with 17 bases lying between them. This CDR3 region has 15 residues. The CDR3, as DNA: TGTGCCAGCCTGGGGTCCAGCGGACCCACAGATACGCAGTATTTT. Its protein product is CASLGSSGPTDTQYF.

The rearrangement uses TRBV6-5 and TRBJ2-5, with D perhaps TRBD1 (6 bases). CDR1 and CDR2 from the germline V gene are MNHEY and SVGAGI. The CDR3 spans 14 residues. V was cut by 5 bases and J by 0 bases, with 10 bases left in between. CDR3 region: CASSITGYQETQYF. DNA for the CDR3: TGTGCCAGCAGTATCACAGGGTACCAAGAGACCCAGTACTTC.

There are a few counts of this clone. V is TRBV6-2 or TRBV6-3 and J is TRBJ2-1; 8 bases fit TRBD1. The CDR3 covers 18 residues. Trimming removed 0 bases from V and 6 bases from J; junction bases left unmatched: 13. From germline, CDR1 is MNHEY and CDR2 SVGEGT. The CDR3 is CASSYSGSQGVWVNEQFF. CDR3 in DNA: TGTGCCAGCAGTTACTCCGGCTCACAGGGGGTGTGGGTCAATGAGCAGTTCTTC.

The chain joins TRBV4-2 to TRBJ1-2; 9 nucleotides match TRBD1. Germline V gene lookup returns CDR1 LGHNA and CDR2 YNFKEQ. Trimming at V came to 0 bases and at J to 3 bases, leaving 8 bases not matched to a gene. The CDR3 runs to 17 residues. CDR3 residues: CASSQDPGQGIDYGYTF. The CDR3 DNA sequence: TGTGCCAGCAGCCAAGATCCGGGACAGGGAATAGACTATGGCTACACCTTC.

The rearrangement joins TRBV2 to TRBJ2-1; weak D call: TRBD1 (6 bases). With 3 bases removed from V and 6 bases from J, the gap between germline ends came to 15 bases. The germline CDR1 and CDR2 sequences are SNHLY and FYNNEI. The CDR3 has 15 amino acids. CDR3 sequence (DNA): TGTGCCAGCAGTGACACAGGGATTGGACTCAATGAGCAGTTCTTC. It translates to CASSDTGIGLNEQFF.

The rearrangement uses TRBV5-6 and TRBJ1-4, with D tentatively TRBD1 (5 bases). V dropped 0 bases and J dropped 5 bases, with 11 bases sitting between them. Germline assignment: CDR1 SGHDT and CDR2 YYEEEE. The CDR3 spans 15 residues. The CDR3 coding sequence is TGTGCCAGCAGCTTGGACAGGCTCGGGAATGAAAAACTGTTTTTT. It translates to CASSLDRLGNEKLFF. The complete variable domain, with remaining parts taken from reference TRBV5-6 and TRBJ1-4, reads DAGVTQSPTHLIKTRGQQVTLRCSPKSGHDTVSWYQQALGQGPQFIFQYYEEEERQRGNFPDRFSGHQFPNYSSELNVNALLLGDSALYLCASSLDRLGNEKLFFGSGTQLSVL.

This clone has more than one count but fewer than ten. The rearrangement links TRBV5-6 to TRBJ2-7; D might be TRBD2 (5 bases). CDR3 length: 16 residues. V lost 4 bases and J 3 bases, leaving 20 bases between the germline ends. CDR1 SGHDT and CDR2 YYEEEE come from the germline V gene. CDR3 in DNA: TGTGCCAGCAGCCCGTCGGGGATTCCACCCTTCTACGAGCAGTACTTC. Its protein is CASSPSGIPPFYEQYF.

This rearrangement joins TRBV30 to TRBJ1-3; D is unresolved. The CDR3 spans 13 residues. Deletions cut 8 bases from V and 2 bases from J, with 13 bases between. In germline, CDR1 is GTSNPN, CDR2 SVGIG (reference sequence). The CDR3 bases are TGTGCCACCCACTCTATGGCTGGAAACACCATATATTTT. It yields the protein CATHSMAGNTIYF.

The chain couples TRBV7-8 to TRBJ2-7; 12 nucleotides agree with TRBD2. J was trimmed by 0 bases and V by 6 bases; bases with no gene match: 3. There are 15 residues in the CDR3. Per the germline V gene, CDR1 is SGHVS and CDR2 is FQNEAQ. CDR3 loop: CASRSTSGSSYEQYF. CDR3 nucleotide sequence: TGTGCCAGCAGGTCGACTAGCGGGAGCTCCTACGAGCAGTACTTC.

This clone was seen a few times. This chain uses TRBV30 with TRBJ1-1; D gene uncertain. The CDR3 covers 14 residues. Germline V gene lookup returns CDR1 GTSNPN and CDR2 SVGIG (reference sequence). V was shortened by 5 bases and J by 4 bases, with 17 bases between the two germline ends. CDR3 region: CAWHIPGITTEAFF. The CDR3 nucleotides read TGTGCCTGGCATATACCGGGGATTACCACTGAAGCTTTCTTT.

Only a few counts were recorded for this clone. The chain employs TRBV27 and TRBJ1-2, with 10 bases matching TRBD1. The CDR3 length is 15 residues. With V trimmed by 5 bases and J by 8 bases, 11 bases remained unmatched. Germline CDR1 reads MNHEY; CDR2 reads SMNVEV (reference sequence). The CDR3 sequence is CASSTYGQGEQGYTF. The CDR3 coding sequence is TGTGCCAGCAGTACCTACGGACAGGGGGAGCAGGGCTACACCTTC.

This clone showed up just once. V gene TRBV12-3 or TRBV12-4 combines with J gene TRBJ1-2; 9 nucleotides match TRBD1. This CDR3 has 13 residues. Unmatched junction bases numbered 5, after V lost 5 bases and J lost 7 bases. This chain's CDR3 is CASSTGTGFGYTF. Written as DNA, the CDR3 is TGTGCCAGCAGTACCGGGACAGGGTTTGGCTACACCTTC.

In DNA, the CDR3 is TGCGCCAGCAGCTTGGGACAGGGGCAGGAAGCTTTCTTT. This encodes CASSLGQGQEAFF. This chain links TRBV5-1 with TRBJ1-1; TRBD1 aligns across 8 bases. This CDR3 is 13 amino acids long. The ends lost 0 bases at V and 8 bases at J; junction bases unmatched: 3. CDR1 and CDR2 (germline): SGHRS, YFSETQ.

This sequence joins TRBV3-1 (or the pseudogene TRBV3-2) and TRBJ2-1; weak D call: TRBD2 (6 bases). This CDR3 comprises 15 residues. Germline lookup yields CDR1 LGHDT and CDR2 YNNKEL (reference sequence). Trimming cost V 6 bases and J 0 bases, with 12 bases left between them. CDR3 coding DNA: TGTGCCAGCAGGCCGACTAGACTCTCCTACAATGAGCAGTTCTTC. Translating it yields CASRPTRLSYNEQFF.

The V and J genes are TRBV5-1 and TRBJ2-1, with 9 positions matching TRBD2. Trimming removed 6 bases from V and 5 bases from J; junction bases left unmatched: 9. There are 15 residues in the CDR3. CDR1 is SGHRS and CDR2 is YFSETQ in the germline V gene. CDR3 amino acids: CASNLPSGKHNEQFF. In DNA, the CDR3 is TGCGCCAGCAACCTCCCTAGCGGGAAGCACAATGAGCAGTTCTTC.